The source of this TCR beta chain is a study of T cells in Graves' hyperthyroidism and ophthalmopathy (dated by TCRdb to between 2017 and 2020). In terms of the full investigation: Peripheral blood samples were taken at the time of initial diagnosis, prior to any treatment. To identify TCR V-J signatures that set the groups apart, the researchers used a discovery cohort of 100 or so patients, made up of 43 with Graves' ophthalmopathy and some 55 with stable Graves' hyperthyroidism. Prospective prediction of ophthalmopathy was tested in an independent validation cohort consisting of some 18 hyperthyroidism patients and about 17 patients who later progressed to ophthalmopathy. For training and testing, the 95 to 100 patients in the discovery cohort were randomly divided in a 7:3 ratio. The study also compared thyroid tissue and blood T-cell repertoires from 5 to 7 Graves' hyperthyroidism patients. After sampling, hyperthyroidism patients received methimazole starting at 30 mg daily, and ophthalmopathy patients received high-dose intravenous methylprednisolone. The paper reports TCR Vbeta CDR3 sequencing of 130 to 150 peripheral blood samples: over 40 ophthalmopathy, 75 to 80 hyperthyroidism and 17 progressor patients. The study at large found these results: In validation, the model predicted progression to ophthalmopathy a median of about 5.9 months before onset, with over 60% sensitivity and just under 75% specificity. Blood samples also contained most of the expanded thyroid clonotypes (frequency above 0.001), which suggests that blood repertoires may reflect thyroid immune responses. Sample size was not statistically predetermined, and blinding of investigators to group allocation was not performed. In cross-validation, a model built on a 13 V-J signature told ophthalmopathy apart from stable hyperthyroidism with 85% to 90% sensitivity and roughly 83% specificity, and in testing the same model reached 80%/75%.

Hyperthyroidism patients were newly diagnosed, had a disease duration of under 2 months, and were aged 18 to 65 years. Exclusion was applied to patients with uncontrolled infections, other autoimmune diseases, pregnancy or lactation. Diagnoses were established on the basis of clinical symptoms, serum thyroxine and TRAb, thyroid ultrasound, and orbital computed tomography. For progressor patients, blood was drawn at the first diagnosis of hyperthyroidism, before any ophthalmopathy symptoms had appeared. Ficoll-Paque density gradient centrifugation was used to isolate PBMCs from approximately 10 ml of fresh peripheral blood. Progressor patients were first diagnosed with Graves' hyperthyroidism and then developed ophthalmopathy during follow-up. Trizol reagent was used to extract total RNA, and RNA quality was then checked on an Agilent 2100 Bioanalyzer. TCR beta CDR3 regions were amplified from RNA transcripts. The TCR CDR3 was subjected to a first round of RT-PCR using the HTBI primer set and the Qiagen OneStep RT-PCR kit. Libraries were constructed in a second round of multiplex PCR, after which size selection and purification were carried out. Sequencing of the libraries was done on an Illumina HiSeq2000 using paired-end 100 bp reads. The paper's processing steps were these. SOAPnuke was used to process the raw data, throwing out any read that contained adapters or uncalled bases, had a mean Phred below 15, or lacked an exact constant-primer or identifier match. High-quality paired reads were merged using COPE v1.2.5, and each unique nucleotide sequence was defined as a clonotype. MiTCR v1.1 was used to align the clonotypes against IMGT TRBV, TRBD and TRBJ reference segments. Analysis was restricted to V-J combinations with a frequency above 0.0001, which covered 99.2% of repertoires. A TCS score was defined as the ratio of F50 (clonal expansion) to E x V (chaos), with BLOSUM62-based TCRdist applied between CDR3 peptides within each V-J. Welch's t-statistics and random forest reduced just over 500 V-J features to around 14, which were used in a naive Bayes classifier (R e1071). TCRdb cleaned the public reads at Q25 with fastp, built clones with MiXCR and kept in-frame beta chains. Each entry merges the rows of one CDR3 protein and shows their most common DNA and genes. These V and J calls derive from TCRdb rather than the authors' analysis. The sample contains about 290,000 distinct CDR3 sequences, 13% of them found a single time. About 8% of the sample rests with the top ten.

As concerns this clonotype: Its antigen is still unknown. Nothing much larger sits one base from this clone, and base qualities are not available.

V is shortened by 0 bases, J by 0 bases, and the region joining them spans 9 bases. CDR1 and CDR2 are read off the germline V gene as SGDLS and YYNGEE. From cysteine to phenylalanine, the CDR3 is 15 amino acids long. This entry keeps only the CDR3 DNA: 45 bases, framed from base 1. The V and J segments used are TRBV9 and TRBJ1-1; confidence is insufficient to name the D gene. This receptor was identified in a woman aged 25 to 39 with Graves' hyperthyroidism that later progressed to Graves' ophthalmopathy. Sequencing used blood. The DNA sequence is TGTGCCAGCAGCGTAGAGGGCAGAATGAACACTGAAGCTTTCTTT. Translated, it reads CASSVEGRMNTEAFF.